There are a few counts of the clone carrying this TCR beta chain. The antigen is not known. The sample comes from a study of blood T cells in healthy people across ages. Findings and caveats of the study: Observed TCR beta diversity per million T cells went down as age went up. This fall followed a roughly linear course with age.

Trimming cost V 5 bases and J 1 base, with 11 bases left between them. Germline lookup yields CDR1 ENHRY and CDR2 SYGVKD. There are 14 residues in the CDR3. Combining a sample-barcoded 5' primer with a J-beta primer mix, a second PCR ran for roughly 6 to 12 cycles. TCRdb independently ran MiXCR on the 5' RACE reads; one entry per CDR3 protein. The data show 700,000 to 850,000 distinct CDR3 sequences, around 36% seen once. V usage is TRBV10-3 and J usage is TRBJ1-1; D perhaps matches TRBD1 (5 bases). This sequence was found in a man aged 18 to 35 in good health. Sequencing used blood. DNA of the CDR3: TGTGCCATCAGTCAGGGACCAGGGAACACTGAAGCTTTCTTT. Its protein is CAISQGPGNTEAFF.